This passage covers 9 T cell receptor beta chains from one sample sequenced in a study of spatial heterogeneity in lung cancer. TCRdb re-analysed the 5' RACE reads in MiXCR, keeping a single row per CDR3 protein. The repertoire holds more than 40,000 distinct CDR3 sequences, with 22% as singletons. The time point is: blood at routine non-recurrence follow-up after resection. Sample: PBMCs, taken at follow-up. These receptors were obtained from a female donor with early-stage non-small cell lung cancer.

This rearrangement joins TRBV6-6 to TRBJ1-5; 9 bases map to TRBD1. The V segment lost 2 bases and the J segment 4 bases; nucleotides outside the gene matches: 6. Germline values: CDR1 MNHNY, CDR2 SVGAGI (reference sequence). There are 16 residues in the CDR3. The CDR3 is CASSYTGGASNQPQHF. CDR3 bases: TGTGCCAGCAGTTACACAGGGGGCGCGTCGAATCAGCCCCAGCATTTT.

CDR3 residues: CASSNQGAQYF. The CDR3 DNA reads TGTGCCAGCAGTAACCAGGGAGCCCAGTACTTC. The V call is TRBV2, the J call TRBJ2-5, with D perhaps TRBD1 or TRBD2 (5 bases each). Trimming stripped 5 bases from V and 9 bases from J, with 10 bases between. The CDR3 contains 11 residues. In germline, CDR1 is SNHLY, CDR2 FYNNEI.

This chain uses TRBV12-3 or TRBV12-4 with TRBJ1-5; D gene uncertain. This CDR3 is built from 12 residues. The V end was cut by 5 bases, the J end by 5 bases, with 7 bases between. In DNA, the CDR3 is TGTGCCAGCAGTCCCCAATATCAGCCCCAGCATTTT. Protein sequence: CASSPQYQPQHF.

This clonotype was seen ten or more times. V is TRBV29-1 and J is TRBJ2-3, with 10 bases matching TRBD2. Trimming at V came to 7 bases and at J to 1 base, leaving 5 bases not matched to a gene. The germline V gene has CDR1 SQVTM and CDR2 ANQGSEA. This CDR3 is built from 14 residues. The CDR3 sequence: CSGDGTSGTDTQYF. Written as DNA, the CDR3 is TGCAGCGGTGACGGGACTAGCGGCACAGATACGCAGTATTTT.

On this clonotype itself: Since a much larger clone is just one base distant, this may be a read error. The chain combines TRBV7-7 with TRBJ2-1; weak D call: TRBD1 (6 bases). Germline V gives CDR1 SSHAT, CDR2 FNYEAQ (reference sequence). This CDR3 region has 12 residues. The CDR3 protein is CASSGDKNEQFF. CDR3 nucleotide sequence: TGTGCTAGCTCAGGGGACAAGAATGAGCAGTTCTTC.

This sequence joins TRBV4-1 and TRBJ1-5; TRBD1 matches at 8 bases. J was trimmed by 9 bases and V by 2 bases; bases with no gene match: 12. The germline gives CDR1 MGHRA, CDR2 YSYEKL. The CDR3 is 16 residues long. CDR3 residues: CASSQSLTRGPGPQHF. In DNA, the CDR3 is TGCGCCAGCAGCCAATCCCTTACCAGGGGGCCGGGGCCCCAGCATTTT.

This clonotype showed up many times. This chain uses TRBV20-1 with TRBJ2-3; TRBD2 matches 8 bases. V dropped 5 bases and J dropped 3; count of bases not matched to a gene: 10. CDR3 length: 15 amino acids. Germline CDR1 DFQATT, CDR2 SNEGSKA (reference sequence). Written as DNA, the CDR3 is TGCAGTGCTGCCCGCCCGGGACTAGAGACAGATACGCAGTATTTT. Translated, it gives CSAARPGLETDTQYF.

This clonotype appeared a few times. The chain has TRBV6-6 and TRBJ1-1; possibly TRBD1 for D (5 bases). This CDR3 has 13 residues. Per the germline V gene, CDR1 is MNHNY and CDR2 is SVGAGI (reference sequence). V gave up 7 bases and J gave up 7 bases, with 16 bases separating them. CDR3 nucleotides: TGTGCCAGCACCTCGCAGGGCTCTCATGAAGCTTTCTTT. Its protein product is CASTSQGSHEAFF.

This chain links TRBV28 with TRBJ2-7; D could derive from TRBD1 or TRBD2 (5 bases each). Trimming shortened V by 6 bases and J by 2 bases, and 20 bases separated the two germline ends. The germline V gene has CDR1 MDHEN and CDR2 SYDVKM. The CDR3 spans 16 residues. This CDR3 is CASSPRGELTAYEQYV. DNA of the CDR3: TGTGCCAGCAGCCCGCGAGGGGAACTGACGGCCTACGAGCAGTACGTC.